This T cell receptor (beta chain) appears in the sequencing data of a study of CD8 T cells in Susac syndrome. The trim removed 4 bases at V and 6 bases at J, leaving 4 bases unmatched. CDR1 and CDR2 from the germline V gene are SGHDT and YYEEEE. CDR3 length: 14 residues. Random hexamers were used to reverse transcribe an amount of about 0.45 to 1 ug RNA. An immunoSEQ multiplex PCR generated amplified TCR beta CDR3 products spanning 54 Vbeta and 13 Jbeta. TCRdb reanalysed the immunoSEQ multiplex PCR reads using MiXCR and keeps one entry per CDR3 protein. The repertoire includes some 99,000 distinct CDR3 sequences, 96% of them detected once, and 0.096% sits in the top ten. Sequencing of TCR beta covered CD8+ and CD4+ T cells obtained from blood.

The chain employs TRBV5-6 and TRBJ1-2; TRBD1 agrees at 12 bases. The sequenced material came from CD4+ T cells from PBMCs. This TCR derives from a human donor in good health. The CDR3 region is CASSLWDRGHGYTF. The CDR3 DNA sequence: TGTGCCAGCAGCCTATGGGACAGGGGGCATGGCTACACCTTC.